The clone carrying this T cell receptor beta chain turned up a few times. Its target is unknown. This record comes from a study of siplizumab effects on memory and regulatory T cells. Per sample, roughly 99,000 TCR templates were assayed. Sequenced by immunoSEQ multiplex PCR; TCRdb stores in-frame clones only, minus some. The profile shows tens of thousands of clones, 93% of them singletons. Study-level points and caveats: A minor fraction of alloreactive clones, and no more, mapped to unstimulated subsets. Some alloreactive sequences were traceable to unstimulated CD4+ memory cells, and siplizumab significantly reduced them. In controls, 25% to 30% of mappable alloreactive CD4+ clones were Treg-derived on average, versus about 75% with siplizumab.

The germline CDR1 and CDR2 sequences are LNHNV and YYDKDF (reference sequence). CDR3 length: 15 residues. The V gene lost 3 bases and the J gene lost 0 bases, with 6 bases spanning the gap. The chain combines TRBV15 with TRBJ2-6, with a tentative D call TRBD2 (5 bases). This receptor was obtained from a human donor in good health. Material for sequencing was CD8+ T cells sorted from blood. Here the CDR3 DNA reads TGTGCCACCAGCAGTCGGGACTCTGGGGCCAACGTCCTGACTTTC. Amino acid sequence: CATSSRDSGANVLTF.